These T cell receptor beta chains were read from a single sample in a study of identifying expanded T cells in peripheral blood. Using immunoSEQ multiplex PCR, the repertoire was profiled, and TCRdb retains in-frame clones only, with some absent. Among about 78,000 clones, roughly 86% were seen once, and the ten largest hold approximately 18%. Sequencing used blood. The source of these receptors is a person aged 18-70 years in good health. CDR3s include the opening cysteine and the closing phenylalanine or tryptophan. Rows give clone size only sometimes, using once, few, many, or a class for an expanded clone.

v_gene | abundance | CDR3aa
TRBV5-1 | medium-sized | CASKLGLGAYEQYF
TRBV7-8 | . | CASIGWASGRKRTDTQYF
TRBV7-3 | once | CASSLNTDNYGYTF
TRBV7-2 | . | CASSLVGRNSYEQYF
TRBV6-6 | . | CASQGEVKVGNTIYF
TRBV19 | . | CASSINGPDRSDSYEQYF
TRBV4-2 | . | CASSQDTQTGAYEQYF
TRBV5-1 | . | CASSKGDRGQETQYF
TRBV6-1 | . | CASSELADTGELFF
TRBV30 | . | CAWGLAGVGELFF
TRBV9 | . | CASSVGLAGGPSGHEQYF
TRBV4-2 | few | CASSQVEVGTGELFF
TRBV7-9 | . | CASSLAGKPTNEQFF
TRBV27 | . | CASRPTGVINTGELFF
TRBV5-6 | . | CASSLPGQGNQDTQYF
TRBV27 | . | CASSSGTATEAFF
TRBV7-6 | . | CASSLVGLAGYQETQYF
TRBV7-7 | . | CASSFSQSTDTQYF
TRBV2 | . | CASSVFGGEETQYF
TRBV5-1 | . | CASSLALRAQETQYF
TRBV6-6 | . | CASSGDRPEQYF
TRBV7-2 | . | CASSFSRGTDTQYF
TRBV25-1 | . | CASSPQDRSYNEQFF
TRBV2 | . | CASSEYSGTSYEQYF
TRBV30 | . | CAWSTIRIGDTQYF
TRBV29-1 | . | CSLRQGLETQYF
TRBV4-3 | few | CASSQDLNEKLFF
TRBV30 | once | CAWSVQEYNEQFF
TRBV7-9 | . | CASSPPRETQYF
TRBV6-5 | . | CASIRTLAGAYEQYF
TRBV15 | . | CATSRDRGVGSTDTQYF
TRBV21-1 | . | CASSKETRREGLSYEQYF
TRBV15 | . | CATSRGRETQYF
TRBV19 | . | CASSVRPKNTEAFF
TRBV6-6 | . | CASTPNRAEQYF
TRBV5-8 | . | CATRSGPGAYEQYF
TRBV5-4 | . | CASSLGGSGEKLFF